Shown below are 7 T cell receptor beta chains from a single sample sequenced in a study of shared clonotypes between healthy human individuals (dated by TCRdb to 2020 to 2022). CD8 naive samples were obtained by positive selection for CCR7 among CD45RO-negative cells, yielding a CD45RA+CCR7+ population from which TemRA cells were excluded. Preparation of the library involved the immunoSEQ multiplex PCR assay. This is the immuneACCESS table as TCRdb keeps it, with only in-frame sequences that have V and J called. A part of the clones is gone; compared with another copy, unresolved V genes explain less than half, and the rest is unexplained. In all, the sample holds around 1.9 million clones, and more than 85% of those were seen once. The ten largest account for roughly 1.7% of the sample. Sequenced material: naive CD8+ T cells from PBMCs. Read against the paper, the sample's cell subset or site label means: CD45RA+CCR7+. All receptors come from a man between 18 and 29 years old in good health. Some clones in this sample may be carry-over from other donors' samples.

Points on this clone: Sequence at one end of the junction differs from germline and may be a read error. This chain joins TRBV9 and TRBJ1-4; D call uncertain. CDR1 is SGDLS, CDR2 YYNGEE, per germline. The length of the CDR3 is 14 residues. CDR3 sequence (DNA): TGTGCCAGCAGCGTAGAGGCCCCTAATGAAAAACTGCTTTTT. It is translated as CASSVEAPNEKLLF.

The chain joins TRBV18 to TRBJ1-2; a weak D match, TRBD1 (5 bases). V shed 3 bases and J shed 13 bases, with 21 bases lying between them. The germline CDR1 and CDR2 sequences are KGHSH and LQKENI. The CDR3 length is 14 residues. The CDR3 coding sequence is TGTGCCAGCTCACCGCCTCAGGGACGCCGGGAGGTCACCTTC. This encodes CASSPPQGRREVTF.

V gene TRBV27 combines with J gene TRBJ1-1, with 10 bases matching TRBD1. V lost 4 bases to trimming and J lost 3 bases; unmatched junction nucleotides: 11. This CDR3 comprises 17 residues. CDR1 and CDR2 from the germline V gene are MNHEY and SMNVEV (reference sequence). CDR3: CASSSVGTGVFYTEAFF. The CDR3 DNA sequence: TGTGCCAGCAGTTCGGTAGGGACAGGGGTATTCTACACTGAAGCTTTCTTT.

The chain employs TRBV19 and TRBJ2-3; D unclear. From germline, CDR1 is LNHDA and CDR2 SQIVND (reference sequence). There are 14 residues in the CDR3. Trimming removed 0 bases from V and 3 bases from J, with 7 bases in between. The CDR3: CASSIDLGTDTQYF. The DNA for the CDR3 is TGTGCCAGTAGTATAGATCTGGGGACAGATACGCAGTATTTT.

The chain is built from TRBV5-5 and TRBJ1-2; D remains unclear. This CDR3 spans 11 amino acids. The germline V gene encodes CDR1 SGHKS and CDR2 YYEKEE (reference sequence). Trimming removed 4 bases from V and 6 bases from J, with 7 bases in between. The CDR3 nucleotides are TGTGCCAGCAGCGGGGTTGATGGCTACACCTTC. This codes for CASSGVDGYTF.

The chain links TRBV6-1 to TRBJ1-4; D is unresolved. Germline CDR1 is MNHNS and CDR2 is SASEGT. V dropped 1 base and J dropped 0 bases, with 9 bases sitting between them. The CDR3 extends over 16 amino acids. CDR3 loop: CASSEVRSATNEKLFF. DNA for the CDR3: TGTGCCAGCAGTGAAGTACGTTCAGCAACTAATGAAAAACTGTTTTTT.

The rearrangement links TRBV28 to TRBJ2-3; 10 nucleotides line up with TRBD2. The germline CDR1 and CDR2 sequences are MDHEN and SYDVKM. There are 17 residues in the CDR3. V was clipped by 1 base and J by 1 base; unmatched bases: 5. For the CDR3, the DNA is TGTGCCAGCAGTTTATTGGCTAGCGGGAGTCGCACAGATACGCAGTATTTT. It yields the protein CASSLLASGSRTDTQYF.